This T cell receptor beta chain was observed in a study of identical twins. Findings of the study overall: Out-of-frame beta sequences exhibited a weaker degree of excess twin sharing. Fewer insertions were carried by abundant cord blood beta clonotypes, but none was seen in memory repertoires. Model-predicted out-of-frame TCR alpha sharing fell below observed values in monozygotic twins.

The CDR3 loop spans 15 amino acids. Germline CDR1 and CDR2: MNHNY and SVGAGI (reference sequence). The ends were cut back, 2 bases at V and 0 bases at J, with 9 bases in the middle. Worth noting for this clonotype: The antigen is unknown.

Unique molecular identifiers were present on the cDNA, which also gained a universal primer site by template switching. TCRdb itself ran the 5' RACE reads through MiXCR, one entry per CDR3 protein. The sample contains 1,800,000 or so distinct CDR3 sequences, about 32% of which appear only once. The sample was cord blood. The sequence was obtained from a newborn girl in good health. The chain is built from TRBV6-6 and TRBJ2-3; possible D gene TRBD2, 6 bases. The CDR3 loop reads CASSYVRGSTDTQYF. The CDR3 nucleotides read TGTGCCAGCAGTTACGTGCGGGGAAGCACAGATACGCAGTATTTT.